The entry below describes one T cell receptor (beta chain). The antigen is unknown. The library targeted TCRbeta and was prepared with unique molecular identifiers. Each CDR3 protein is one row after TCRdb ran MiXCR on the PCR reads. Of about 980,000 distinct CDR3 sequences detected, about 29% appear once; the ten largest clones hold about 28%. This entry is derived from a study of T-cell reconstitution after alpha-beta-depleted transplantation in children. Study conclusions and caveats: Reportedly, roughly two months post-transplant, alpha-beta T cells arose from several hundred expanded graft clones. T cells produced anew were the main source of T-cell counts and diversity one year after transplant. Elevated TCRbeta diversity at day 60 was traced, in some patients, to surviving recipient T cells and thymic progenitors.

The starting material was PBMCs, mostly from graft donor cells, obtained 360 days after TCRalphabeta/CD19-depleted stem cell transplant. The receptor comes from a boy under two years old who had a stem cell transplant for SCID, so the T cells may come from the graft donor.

The CDR3, as DNA: TGCAGTGCTAGAGATGCTAGCGGGGGGCCTTTTTTCACAGATACGCAGTATTTT. Translation gives CSARDASGGPFFTDTQYF. The rearrangement joins TRBV20-1 to TRBJ2-3; 11 positions agree with TRBD2. Germline loops: CDR1 DFQATT, CDR2 SNEGSKA (reference sequence). This CDR3 has 18 amino acids. V shed 0 bases and J 2 bases; nucleotides not matched to a gene: 10.